These 23 T cell receptor beta chains share one sample of origin, sequenced in a study of blood T cell repertoires in COVID-19. The method was immunoSEQ multiplex PCR; TCRdb's version includes in-frame clones alone and lacks a portion of them. The sample contains about 260,000 clones, 85% to 90% of which appear only once. Sequencing was carried out using PBMCs or T cells enriched from blood (not recorded which). The receptors here all came from a middle-aged man who had been exposed to COVID-19.

The rearrangement uses TRBV4-1 and TRBJ1-4; 10 nucleotides line up with TRBD1. This CDR3 comprises 13 residues. J gave up 8 bases and V 8 bases, and 5 bases lay outside the gene matches. In germline, CDR1 is MGHRA, CDR2 YSYEKL. The CDR3 loop reads CASGDRGGEKLFF. CDR3 sequence (DNA): TGCGCCAGCGGGGACAGGGGAGGCGAAAAACTGTTTTTT.

In the case of this clone: Mismatch with germline at one junction end may stem from a read error. The CDR3 loop reads CAWTRTGRGNSEAFF. CDR3 DNA sequence: TGTGCCTGGACTCGGACAGGGCGGGGGAACTCTGAAGCTTTCTTT. This rearrangement joins TRBV30 to TRBJ1-1, with 8 bases aligning to TRBD1. The CDR3 contains 15 residues. Germline V lookup: CDR1 GTSNPN, CDR2 SVGIG (reference sequence). The full variable domain, in which reference TRBV30 and TRBJ1-1 provide the parts outside the CDR3, is SQTIHQWPATLVQPVGSPLSLECTVEGTSNPNLYWYRQAAGRGLQLLFYSVGIGQISSEVPQNLSASRPQDRQFILSSKKLLLSDSGFYLCAWTRTGRGNSEAFFGQGTRLTVV.

Remarks on this clone: Other DNA variants within this sample encode the same CDR3. The chain links TRBV2 to TRBJ1-5; unclear D gene. The CDR3 contains 14 residues. Germline V lookup: CDR1 SNHLY, CDR2 FYNNEI. V shed 5 bases and J shed 0 bases, with 8 bases lying between them. The CDR3 is CASSSRVSNQPQHF. CDR3 nucleotides: TGTGCCAGCAGTTCGAGGGTTAGCAATCAGCCCCAGCATTTT.

The chain uses TRBV11-2 and TRBJ2-1; 7 nucleotides agree with TRBD2. There are 16 residues in the CDR3. J gave up 5 bases and V 5 bases, and 12 bases lay outside the gene matches. In germline, CDR1 is SGHAT, CDR2 FQNNGV. This CDR3 reads CASSHPSAGRDNEQFF. The CDR3 DNA is TGTGCCAGCAGCCACCCATCAGCGGGGCGGGACAATGAGCAGTTCTTC.

The chain uses TRBV10-2 and TRBJ1-6, with D possibly being TRBD1 (6 bases). The CDR3 consists of 14 residues. V was pared by 4 bases and J by 6 bases, with 10 bases between. Germline V CDR1 and CDR2: WSHSY, SAAADI. The CDR3 protein is CASSAGRGNSPLHF. The CDR3 nucleotides are TGCGCCAGCAGTGCTGGCAGGGGTAATTCACCCCTCCACTTT.

V gene TRBV6-5 combines with J gene TRBJ1-2; 7 bases align to TRBD1. Germline trimming cut 6 bases from V and 2 bases from J; bases unmatched to any gene: 6. The CDR3 extends over 14 amino acids. Per germline, CDR1 MNHEY and CDR2 SVGAGI. The CDR3 DNA is TGTGCCAGCAGCAGGGGGAACCAGAACTATGGCTACACCTTC. Translated, it gives CASSRGNQNYGYTF.

This clone appeared a single time. The V and J genes are TRBV7-3 and TRBJ2-1, with 7 positions matching TRBD2. CDR1 is SGHTA, CDR2 FQGTGA, per germline. The J segment lost 2 bases and the V segment lost 1 base, leaving 2 bases of the junction unmatched. The CDR3 spans 15 residues. CDR3 DNA sequence: TGTGCCAGCAGCTTAAATAGCGGGCCCTACAATGAGCAGTTCTTC. Amino acids: CASSLNSGPYNEQFF.

V usage is TRBV11-3 and J usage is TRBJ1-1; 8 bases fit TRBD1. The CDR3 extends over 14 amino acids. Germline CDR1 SGHNT, CDR2 YENEEA. V was pared by 4 bases and J by 5 bases, with 6 bases of the junction left unmatched. CDR3 coding DNA: TGTGCCAGCAGCTCAGGACAGGGTAGGACTGAAGCTTTCTTT. This encodes CASSSGQGRTEAFF.

The chain couples TRBV7-6 to TRBJ2-3, with 7 nucleotides matching TRBD2. Germline assignment: CDR1 SGHVS and CDR2 FNYEAQ. CDR3 length: 17 residues. The J segment lost 6 bases and the V segment lost 1 base, leaving 13 bases of the junction unmatched. CDR3 loop: CASSLVGGSPPADTQYF. The CDR3 DNA reads as TGTGCCAGCAGCTTAGTTGGCGGGAGCCCCCCGGCGGATACGCAGTATTTT.

The chain combines TRBV7-9 with TRBJ2-7; no reliable D call. This CDR3 comprises 16 residues. The germline V and J ends were trimmed by 5 bases and 6 bases, with 23 bases remaining between them. The germline V gene has CDR1 SEHNR and CDR2 FQNEAQ (reference sequence). The DNA of the CDR3 is TGTGCCAGCAGCCTTGGGCAGGTTCTTCTTCCCTTCGAGCAGTACTTC. It encodes CASSLGQVLLPFEQYF.

This clone occurred once. The chain links TRBV5-1 to TRBJ2-1; 12 nucleotides line up with TRBD2. Germline-derived CDR1 and CDR2 are SGHRS and YFSETQ. The CDR3 has 17 residues. Trimming removed 6 bases from V and 4 bases from J; junction bases left unmatched: 11. The CDR3 is CASTWGLAGGIYNEQFF. The CDR3 bases are TGCGCCAGCACGTGGGGACTAGCGGGCGGAATATACAATGAGCAGTTCTTC.

This clone has only a few counts. This chain uses TRBV2 with TRBJ2-1, with D tentatively TRBD2 (6 bases). The CDR3 is 15 residues long. Looked up from germline, CDR1 is SNHLY and CDR2 is FYNNEI. V was shortened by 4 bases and J by 3 bases, with 13 bases between the two germline ends. Here the CDR3 reads CASSVSAGLYNEQFF. The CDR3, as DNA: TGTGCCAGCAGTGTCTCTGCGGGACTCTACAATGAGCAGTTCTTC.

The chain recombines TRBV9 with TRBJ1-2; 7 positions match TRBD1. Germline V gene lookup returns CDR1 SGDLS and CDR2 YYNGEE. This CDR3 is built from 13 residues. Unmatched junction bases numbered 3, after V lost 3 bases and J lost 4 bases. The DNA for the CDR3 is TGTGCCAGCAGCGCAGGGGGTCCCTATGGCTACACCTTC. This gives the protein CASSAGGPYGYTF.

The rearrangement joins TRBV7-3 to TRBJ2-2, with D unclear. Germline lookup yields CDR1 SGHTA and CDR2 FQGTGA. The CDR3 runs to 14 residues. V lost 1 base, J lost 6 bases, and 9 bases lay in between. Written as DNA, the CDR3 is TGTGCCAGCAGCTTAATGAGGCATTCCGGGGAGCTGTTTTTT. The encoded protein is CASSLMRHSGELFF.

The V and J genes are TRBV19 and TRBJ2-2, with a tentative D call TRBD1 (6 bases). Trimming removed 6 bases from V and 5 bases from J, with 16 bases in between. CDR1 is LNHDA, CDR2 SQIVND, per germline (reference sequence). The CDR3 sequence is 15 residues long. The CDR3 protein is CASSPGQHSTGELFF. In nucleotides, the CDR3 is TGTGCCAGTAGCCCGGGACAACACTCGACCGGGGAGCTGTTTTTT.

V and J are TRBV6-4 and TRBJ1-5; D not resolved. Trimming stripped 6 bases from V and 3 bases from J, with 9 bases between. The V gene's germline CDR1 is MRHNA and CDR2 SNTAGT. The CDR3 loop spans 13 amino acids. CDR3 sequence (DNA): TGTGCCAGCAGCCCTACAGACAATCAGCCCCAGCATTTT. Translation gives CASSPTDNQPQHF.

V is TRBV6-1 and J is TRBJ1-2, with 7 bases lining up with TRBD1. The CDR3 extends over 17 amino acids. Germline V gene data show CDR1 as MNHNS and CDR2 as SASEGT. V dropped 0 bases and J dropped 8; count of bases not matched to a gene: 15. The CDR3 is CASSEARPYEGAQGYTF. CDR3 DNA sequence: TGTGCCAGCAGTGAAGCTCGGCCGTATGAGGGGGCACAAGGCTACACCTTC.

This chain connects TRBV9 to TRBJ2-3; no reliable D call. V was pared by 1 base and J by 4 bases, with 7 bases between. The germline V gene encodes CDR1 SGDLS and CDR2 YYNGEE. This CDR3 comprises 13 residues. CDR3 sequence: CASSVSVADTQYF. The CDR3 region has the DNA TGTGCCAGCAGCGTATCGGTCGCAGATACGCAGTATTTT.

The chain uses TRBV30 and TRBJ2-5, with D uncertain. There are 15 residues in the CDR3. Germline CDR1 and CDR2: GTSNPN and SVGIG (reference sequence). Deletions cut 4 bases from V and 4 bases from J, with 19 bases between. Here the CDR3 reads CAWTDQSRVRETQYF. CDR3 sequence (DNA): TGTGCCTGGACCGATCAGTCCCGGGTCAGAGAGACCCAGTACTTC.

The chain uses TRBV2 and TRBJ1-1; D remains ambiguous. Between the trimmed V and J ends, which lost 6 bases and 1 base, there was a span of 9 bases. CDR3 length equals 13 residues. Germline CDR1 reads SNHLY; CDR2 reads FYNNEI. CDR3 sequence (DNA): TGTGCCAGCAGAGTAGACACGAACACTGAAGCTTTCTTT. Translation gives CASRVDTNTEAFF.

V is TRBV24-1 and J is TRBJ2-1; a possible D gene is TRBD1 (6 bases). The V and J ends lost 4 bases and 1 base respectively, with 13 bases between them. The CDR3 is 16 amino acids. CDR1 and CDR2 from the germline V gene are KGHDR and SFDVKD. The CDR3: CATSDPGRGSYNEQFF. The CDR3 DNA follows: TGTGCCACCAGTGACCCCGGCAGGGGTTCCTACAATGAGCAGTTCTTC.

The chain has TRBV6-1 and TRBJ1-5; TRBD1 matches at 7 bases. CDR3 length: 17 amino acids. J lost 2 bases, V lost 1 base, and 8 bases had no gene match. The germline CDR1 and CDR2 sequences are MNHNS and SASEGT. The CDR3 coding sequence is TGTGCCAGCAGTGAAGGGGTAGGGGGCTGGGGCAATCAGCCCCAGCATTTT. Translating it yields CASSEGVGGWGNQPQHF.

The CDR3 sequence: CASSLETPRAGNTIYF. The CDR3 region has the DNA TGTGCCAGCAGCTTGGAGACACCGCGGGCGGGAAACACCATATATTTT. The J gene is TRBJ1-3, the V gene TRBV5-5; no reliable D call. With 0 bases removed from V and 4 bases from J, the gap between germline ends came to 14 bases. The CDR3 loop spans 16 amino acids. The germline CDR1 and CDR2 sequences are SGHKS and YYEKEE (reference sequence).